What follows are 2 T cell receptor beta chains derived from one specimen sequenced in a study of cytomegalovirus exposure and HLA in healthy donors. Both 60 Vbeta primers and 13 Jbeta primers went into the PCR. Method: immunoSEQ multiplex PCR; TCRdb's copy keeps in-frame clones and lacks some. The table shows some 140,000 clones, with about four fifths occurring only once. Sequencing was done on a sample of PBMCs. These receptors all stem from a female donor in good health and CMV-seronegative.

DNA of the CDR3: TGTGCCAGCAGCTCCTTCAGGGTCTCTGGCTACACCTTC. Its protein product is CASSSFRVSGYTF. The rearrangement uses TRBV28 and TRBJ1-2, with D perhaps matching TRBD1 (5 bases). V was pared by 6 bases and J by 7 bases, with 15 bases between. This CDR3 has 13 residues. The germline V gene encodes CDR1 MDHEN and CDR2 SYDVKM.

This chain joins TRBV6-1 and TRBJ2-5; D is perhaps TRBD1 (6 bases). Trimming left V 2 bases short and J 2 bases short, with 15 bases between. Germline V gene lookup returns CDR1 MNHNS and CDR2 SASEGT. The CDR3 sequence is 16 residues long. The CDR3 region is CASSEILDSSQETQYF. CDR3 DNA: TGTGCCAGCAGTGAAATTTTGGACAGCTCGCAAGAGACCCAGTACTTC.